The sample holds many counts of the clone carrying this T cell receptor beta chain. What it binds is unknown. This record belongs to a study of identical twins. Findings and caveats of the study: Twins showed weaker excess sharing in their beta out-of-frame sequences. The more abundant beta clonotypes in cord blood had fewer insertions, and memory repertoires did not show this.

After template switching added a universal primer site, the resulting cDNA carried unique molecular identifiers. TCRdb fed the 5' RACE reads into MiXCR, producing one record per CDR3 protein. The table lists hundreds of thousands of distinct CDR3 sequences, less than 9% of them singletons, with around 2.1% in the top ten. The CDR3 sequence is 18 residues long. Trimming removed 4 bases at V and 1 base at J, with 24 bases between. Germline V CDR1 and CDR2: SQVTM, ANQGSEA. Among all donors, each was a healthy Caucasian. The sample also formed part of further work on yellow fever vaccine responses in identical twins.

Sequencing input: memory (CD45RO+) T cells sorted from blood. The TCR sequence derives from a woman between 18 and 29 years old in good health. This chain joins TRBV29-1 and TRBJ2-3; D perhaps matches TRBD2 (6 bases). The CDR3 spells CSVATLGGSGSRTDTQYF. CDR3 nucleotide sequence: TGCAGCGTTGCCACCCTGGGGGGTAGCGGATCACGCACAGATACGCAGTATTTT.